This section outlines one T cell receptor (beta chain) sequence together with its context. This sample also contains other DNA sequences that code for the same CDR3. Repertoires were generated with immunoSEQ multiplex PCR, while TCRdb's copy carries only in-frame clones and drops some. Of about 2,100,000 clones in the sample, just over 90% were seen once. This entry is derived from a study of shared clonotypes between healthy human individuals. CD8 cells regarded as naive lacked CD45RO, were positively chosen for CCR7, and omitted terminally differentiated effector memory CD45RA+ cells. Germline V gene sequence: CDR1 SGHRS, CDR2 YFSETQ. V dropped 0 bases and J dropped 1; count of bases not matched to a gene: 4. CDR3 length equals 16 residues.

What was sequenced was naive CD8+ T cells from PBMCs. The sequence came from a man between 18 and 35 years old in good health. Some clones in this sample may be carry-over from other donors' samples. The V call is TRBV5-1, the J call TRBJ1-1; 9 bases are a match to TRBD1. The CDR3, as DNA: TGCGCCAGCAGCTTGGGGGACAGGGACCCGAACACTGAAGCTTTCTTT. Its translation is CASSLGDRDPNTEAFF.